This T cell receptor beta chain was sequenced for a study of beta chain features in type 1 diabetes. Across the whole study: Age, gender, cell numbers and subset yield matched between patients and controls.

Every bit of the isolated RNA underwent reverse transcription, so sequencing read expressed TCRB transcripts. Read counts averaged roughly 3.7 million for samples of naive, central memory and regulatory T cells. Clones were sequenced by immunoSEQ multiplex PCR, and TCRdb holds only the in-frame ones, with some missing. Of about 450,000 clones in the sample, over 10% are singletons; the top ten hold 0.045% to 0.05%. Germline loops: CDR1 LNHDA, CDR2 SQIVND (reference sequence). V lost 4 bases, J lost 2 bases, and 11 bases lay in between. This CDR3 is 14 amino acids long. Whole-study findings and limits: For type 1 diabetes patients, VDJ junctions showed fewer insertions and more deletions.

There are a few counts of this clone. Its matching antigen is unknown. Purity of each sorted population was above 95%. The sample was naive CD4+ T cells from blood. The clonotype originates from a woman aged 18-29 years in good health. The chain is built from TRBV19 and TRBJ2-5; no reliable D call. CDR3 sequence: CASSKFPIQETQYF. The CDR3 nucleotides read TGTGCCAGTAGTAAGTTCCCAATACAAGAGACCCAGTACTTC.